Following are 32 T cell receptor beta chains from one sample sequenced in a study of post-analysis software for immune sequencing data. Points from the study as a whole: A few TRBV segments occurring more often in patients than controls included TRBV5-6, TRBV5-1 and TRBV20-1.

What these receptors recognize is not known. Unique-molecular-identifier-tagged TCR beta cDNA libraries were used. TCRdb independently ran MiXCR on the PCR reads; one entry per CDR3 protein. The top ten clones hold 4.6% of a sample with about 820,000 distinct CDR3 sequences, approximately 53% of them seen once. The sample taken for sequencing was blood. All receptors come from a girl aged 5-17 years with multiple sclerosis.

V and J are TRBV5-1 and TRBJ2-7; TRBD1 aligns across 7 bases. J lost 7 bases, V lost 3 bases, and 7 bases had no gene match. Germline V gives CDR1 SGHRS, CDR2 YFSETQ. The CDR3 spans 13 residues. The CDR3 spells CASSSKTGSEQYF. The CDR3 DNA sequence: TGCGCCAGCAGCTCGAAGACAGGGTCGGAGCAGTACTTC.

The rearrangement joins TRBV14 to TRBJ2-4, with D perhaps TRBD2 (5 bases). Matching the DNA end better, TRBJ2-7 makes the J call doubtful. Germline CDR1 reads SGHDN; CDR2 reads FVKESK. This CDR3 is built from 14 residues. The CDR3 coding sequence is TGTGCCAGCAGCCACGGGATGGCGTTCTACGAGCAGTACTTC. As protein: CASSHGMAFYEQYF.

The chain couples TRBV6-1 to TRBJ2-3; weak D call: TRBD2 (5 bases). V was trimmed by 3 bases and J by 2 bases, leaving 15 bases between them. Looked up from germline, CDR1 is MNHNS and CDR2 is SASEGT. CDR3 length: 16 amino acids. The chain's CDR3 is CASSEMVEASTDTQYF. In DNA, the CDR3 is TGTGCCAGCAGTGAGATGGTGGAGGCCTCCACAGATACGCAGTATTTT.

This clonotype was counted between two and nine times. The rearrangement links TRBV5-5 to TRBJ2-3; weak D call: TRBD2 (5 bases). The germline CDR1 and CDR2 sequences are SGHKS and YYEKEE (reference sequence). The CDR3 loop spans 16 amino acids. Trimming cost V 0 bases and J 1 base, with 12 bases left between them. CDR3 nucleotide sequence: TGTGCCAGCAGCTTGGGCCCTTACGGGGGCACAGATACGCAGTATTTT. Amino acid sequence: CASSLGPYGGTDTQYF.

V is TRBV5-1 and J is TRBJ2-5; 8 bases align to TRBD1. The J segment lost 5 bases and the V segment lost 4 bases, leaving 7 bases of the junction unmatched. The CDR3 totals 14 residues. CDR1 is SGHRS, CDR2 YFSETQ, per germline. In DNA form, the CDR3 reads TGCGCCAGCAGCGGACAGGGATTCGGTGAGACCCAGTACTTC. Translation gives CASSGQGFGETQYF.

This chain links TRBV30 with TRBJ2-7; D unresolved. Germline V lookup: CDR1 GTSNPN, CDR2 SVGIG (reference sequence). With 2 bases removed from V and 5 bases from J, the gap between germline ends came to 7 bases. The CDR3 runs to 11 residues. This CDR3 is CAWSITNEQYF. The CDR3 DNA reads TGTGCCTGGAGTATAACAAACGAGCAGTACTTC.

The chain recombines TRBV20-1 with TRBJ2-7; no firm D call. V was shortened by 1 base and J by 0 bases, with 13 bases between the two germline ends. The germline V gene has CDR1 DFQATT and CDR2 SNEGSKA (reference sequence). The CDR3 runs to 15 residues. As DNA, the CDR3 is TGCAGTGCTAGAGCCCGGTGGGAAAGCTCCTACGAGCAGTACTTC. It translates to CSARARWESSYEQYF.

The chain has TRBV4-1 and TRBJ2-5, with D perhaps TRBD1 (6 bases). CDR3 length: 16 amino acids. CDR1 and CDR2 (germline): MGHRA, YSYEKL. Trimming removed 4 bases at V and 0 bases at J, with 15 bases between. CDR3 in DNA: TGCGCCAGCAGCCGAGAGCAGGGGACGTACCAAGAGACCCAGTACTTC. Translating it yields CASSREQGTYQETQYF.

The chain has TRBV7-3 and TRBJ2-3; D not resolved. V was pared by 5 bases and J by 0 bases, with 12 bases between. CDR3 size: 15 residues. Germline V gene lookup returns CDR1 SGHTA and CDR2 FQGTGA. The CDR3 DNA is TGTGCCAGCAGCACCAGGCAGGCTAGCACAGATACGCAGTATTTT. Translated, it gives CASSTRQASTDTQYF.

This clonotype showed up just a few times. The rearrangement joins TRBV20-1 to TRBJ2-4; D might be TRBD2 (6 bases). Gene TRBJ2-5 matches the end of the DNA better, so the J call may be wrong. Per germline, CDR1 DFQATT and CDR2 SNEGSKA (reference sequence). The CDR3 loop spans 14 amino acids. CDR3 sequence reads: CSCPSTTGEETQYF. DNA of the CDR3: TGCAGTTGCCCCAGCACGACGGGAGAAGAGACCCAGTACTTC.

The CDR3 region has the DNA TGCAGCGTTGAAGATCGGGGGGCTGGGGCCAACGTCCTGACTTTC. Encoded protein: CSVEDRGAGANVLTF. V gene TRBV29-1 combines with J gene TRBJ2-6, with 7 nucleotides matching TRBD2. CDR1 and CDR2 from the germline V gene are SQVTM and ANQGSEA. The CDR3 contains 15 residues. The J segment lost 2 bases and the V segment lost 0 bases, leaving 1 base of the junction unmatched.

This clonotype appeared a few times. The V gene is TRBV9, the J gene TRBJ2-7, with 14 bases lining up with TRBD2. CDR3 size: 17 residues. The V gene's germline CDR1 is SGDLS and CDR2 YYNGEE. V shed 0 bases and J 5 bases; nucleotides not matched to a gene: 7. CDR3 in amino acids: CASSVGGGTSGRNEQYF. CDR3 sequence (DNA): TGTGCCAGCAGCGTAGGGGGGGGGACTAGCGGGAGAAACGAGCAGTACTTC.

This clonotype has only one observation. V and J are TRBV2 and TRBJ2-3; D is uncertain. Germline V gene lookup returns CDR1 SNHLY and CDR2 FYNNEI. The germline V and J ends were trimmed by 6 bases and 11 bases, with 15 bases remaining between them. The CDR3 is 12 residues long. Here the CDR3 reads CASSRDSYQQYF. The CDR3, as DNA: TGTGCCAGCAGCCGCGACTCTTACCAGCAGTATTTT.

The genes are TRBV2 and TRBJ2-1; TRBD2 is a possible D gene (7 bases). Per the germline V gene, CDR1 is SNHLY and CDR2 is FYNNEI. There are 15 residues in the CDR3. The V end lost 9 bases, the J end lost 6 bases, and 21 bases lay between the germline ends. CDR3 coding DNA: TGTGCCAGAGGGGCTTTCGGGGGGCCAAGCAATGAGCAGTTCTTC. Translating gives CARGAFGGPSNEQFF.

This rearrangement joins TRBV7-6 to TRBJ2-1; no clear D gene. CDR1 SGHVS and CDR2 FNYEAQ come from the germline V gene. This CDR3 contains 16 residues. Trimming stripped 0 bases from V and 2 bases from J, with 11 bases between. The CDR3 DNA is TGTGCCAGCAGCTTAGCGAGTAGTCGGACCTACAATGAGCAGTTCTTC. It specifies CASSLASSRTYNEQFF.

The V call is TRBV27, the J call TRBJ1-6, with D unclear. Trimming stripped 6 bases from V and 7 bases from J, with 19 bases between. Germline V gene lookup returns CDR1 MNHEY and CDR2 SMNVEV (reference sequence). This CDR3 has 16 amino acids. The chain's CDR3 is CASRMTRENMNSPLHF. Written as DNA, the CDR3 is TGTGCCAGCAGGATGACACGCGAAAATATGAATTCACCCCTCCACTTT.

This clonotype has more than one count but fewer than ten. This chain joins TRBV7-2 and TRBJ2-7, with D uncertain. The CDR3 sequence is 15 residues long. Deletions cut 1 base from V and 0 bases from J, with 10 bases between. Germline loops: CDR1 SGHTA, CDR2 FQGNSA. CDR3 region: CASSLEGLTSYEQYF. DNA of the CDR3: TGTGCCAGCAGCTTAGAAGGGCTTACCTCCTACGAGCAGTACTTC.

J is TRBJ2-5 and V is TRBV20-1; D unclear. The CDR3 runs to 14 residues. The V end lost 0 bases, the J end lost 4 bases, and 12 bases lay between the germline ends. Germline values: CDR1 DFQATT, CDR2 SNEGSKA (reference sequence). The CDR3 protein is CSARDHLGIETQYF. The CDR3 DNA reads TGCAGTGCTAGAGATCATTTGGGGATAGAGACCCAGTACTTC.

This rearrangement joins TRBV5-6 to TRBJ2-7; tentatively, D is TRBD2 (6 bases). The CDR3 length is 14 residues. The V end was cut by 4 bases, the J end by 2 bases, with 13 bases between. Germline loops: CDR1 SGHDT, CDR2 YYEEEE. CDR3 protein: CASSTLGGTYEQYF. Here the CDR3 DNA reads TGTGCCAGCAGCACCTTGGGGGGAACCTACGAGCAGTACTTC.

The J gene is TRBJ2-1, the V gene TRBV10-3; 11 nucleotides agree with TRBD2. Germline values: CDR1 ENHRY, CDR2 SYGVKD. This CDR3 comprises 16 residues. V lost 10 bases, J lost 10 bases, and 18 bases stayed unmatched. The CDR3: CATKSGTSGESGEQFF. The DNA of the CDR3 is TGTGCCACCAAGTCCGGGACTAGCGGAGAGTCCGGCGAGCAGTTCTTC.

This clonotype appeared a few times. The V gene is TRBV29-1, the J gene TRBJ2-1, with D perhaps TRBD1 or TRBD2 (5 bases each). Germline V gene lookup returns CDR1 SQVTM and CDR2 ANQGSEA. The CDR3 totals 13 residues. Between the trimmed V and J ends, which lost 0 bases and 9 bases, there was a span of 12 bases. CDR3 nucleotides: TGCAGCGTTGAAGAAGGGACCCCGGGTGAGCAGTTCTTC. It translates to CSVEEGTPGEQFF.

The chain is built from TRBV6-4 and TRBJ2-3; no clear D gene. Deletions cut 4 bases from V and 2 bases from J, with 7 bases between. Germline V gene lookup returns CDR1 MRHNA and CDR2 SNTAGT. The CDR3 runs 13 residues. Written as DNA, the CDR3 is TGTGCCAGCAGTGCCAGCGACACAGATACGCAGTATTTT. Translating gives CASSASDTDTQYF.

In its sample, this clonotype was seen a few times. The J gene is TRBJ1-5, the V gene TRBV29-1; 7 positions match TRBD1. Trimming at V came to 4 bases and at J to 7 bases, leaving 13 bases not matched to a gene. In germline, CDR1 is SQVTM, CDR2 ANQGSEA. The CDR3 is made up of 15 amino acids. CDR3 residues: CSVVVLGDSRQPQHF. The CDR3 DNA follows: TGCAGCGTTGTCGTTTTGGGGGACAGTCGCCAGCCCCAGCATTTT.

This clonotype has only a few counts. The CDR3 DNA is TGTGCCAGCAGCCCGGGGGGGCAGAGAGAGACCCAGTACTTC. This encodes CASSPGGQRETQYF. This sequence joins TRBV7-8 and TRBJ2-5, with 8 bases identical to TRBD2. The trim removed 5 bases at V and 4 bases at J, leaving 6 bases unmatched. CDR1 and CDR2 from the germline V gene are SGHVS and FQNEAQ. The CDR3 is 14 amino acids.

The chain links TRBV20-1 to TRBJ2-5, with 11 bases identical to TRBD2. In germline, CDR1 is DFQATT, CDR2 SNEGSKA (reference sequence). Unmatched junction bases numbered 8, after V lost 4 bases and J lost 7 bases. The CDR3 extends over 14 amino acids. Here the CDR3 reads CSATVPGLAATQYF. The CDR3 region has the DNA TGCAGTGCTACCGTACCGGGACTAGCGGCGACCCAGTACTTC.

V is TRBV20-1 and J is TRBJ2-4; 10 bases are a match to TRBD1. The germline gives CDR1 DFQATT, CDR2 SNEGSKA (reference sequence). Trimming at V came to 4 bases and at J to 4 bases, leaving 4 bases not matched to a gene. This CDR3 region has 14 residues. CDR3 loop: CSATGQGEKNIQYF. The CDR3 DNA reads as TGCAGTGCTACTGGACAGGGGGAAAAAAACATTCAGTACTTC.

This chain joins TRBV11-1 and TRBJ2-5, with 7 bases that match TRBD1. The CDR3 sequence is 15 residues long. The germline CDR1 and CDR2 sequences are SGHAT and FQDESV (reference sequence). Trimming at V came to 5 bases and at J to 5 bases, leaving 11 bases not matched to a gene. The CDR3 sequence is CASSPRDSSRETQYF. In DNA, the CDR3 is TGTGCCAGCAGCCCTCGGGACAGCTCGAGGGAGACCCAGTACTTC.

This clonotype was counted between two and nine times. The chain couples TRBV7-2 to TRBJ2-3, with D perhaps TRBD2 (5 bases). This CDR3 contains 11 residues. V was trimmed by 1 base and J by 13 bases, leaving 9 bases between them. CDR1 and CDR2 (germline): SGHTA, FQGNSA. Written as DNA, the CDR3 is TGTGCCAGCAGCTTAGGGACTCGGGAGTATTTT. The encoded protein is CASSLGTREYF. Full variable domain (outside the CDR3, taken from reference TRBV7-2 and TRBJ2-3): GAGVSQSPSNKVTEKGKDVELRCDPISGHTALYWYRQSLGQGLEFLIYFQGNSAPDKSGLPSDRFSAERTGGSVSTLTIQRTQQEDSAVYLCASSLGTREYFGPGTRLTVL.

The table lists this clonotype with a few counts. The rearrangement joins TRBV10-3 to TRBJ2-7; D is tentatively TRBD1 or TRBD2 (5 bases each). Germline V gene lookup returns CDR1 ENHRY and CDR2 SYGVKD. V was pared by 6 bases and J by 3 bases, with 21 bases between. CDR3 length: 16 amino acids. CDR3 nucleotide sequence: TGTGCCATCAGCGCTCCGGGACGGAGGTATGACTACGAGCAGTACTTC. Amino acids: CAISAPGRRYDYEQYF.

This chain uses TRBV7-9 with TRBJ1-2; no reliable D call. With 1 base removed from V and 0 bases from J, the gap between germline ends came to 9 bases. The CDR3 is made up of 15 amino acids. Germline V gene sequence: CDR1 SEHNR, CDR2 FQNEAQ (reference sequence). The CDR3 nucleotides are TGTGCCAGCAGCTTAGAGGATATAGCTAACTATGGCTACACCTTC. Its protein product is CASSLEDIANYGYTF.

The chain carries TRBV29-1 and TRBJ2-5; 8 positions agree with TRBD2. Trimming at V came to 0 bases and at J to 4 bases, leaving 13 bases not matched to a gene. This CDR3 has 17 amino acids. CDR1 and CDR2 from the germline V gene are SQVTM and ANQGSEA. The DNA for the CDR3 is TGCAGCGTTGAAGATGTTTCCCCGGGAGGGCGGCGAGAGACCCAGTACTTC. Amino acids: CSVEDVSPGGRRETQYF. Together with reference TRBV29-1 and TRBJ2-5, the CDR3 gives the full variable domain: SAVISQKPSRDICQRGTSLTIQCQVDSQVTMMFWYRQQPGQSLTLIATANQGSEATYESGFVIDKFPISRPNLTFSTLTVSNMSPEDSSIYLCSVEDVSPGGRRETQYFGPGTRLLVL.

The chain employs TRBV12-3 or TRBV12-4 and TRBJ2-3, with 8 bases lining up with TRBD2. J gave up 2 bases and V 6 bases, and 7 bases lay outside the gene matches. The CDR3 has 15 amino acids. CDR3 protein: CASSLGLVDTDTQYF. The CDR3, as DNA: TGTGCCAGCAGCCTGGGACTAGTAGACACAGATACGCAGTATTTT.